One sample yielded the 5 T cell receptor beta chains listed below, sequenced in a study of regulatory T cells in long-lasting Graves disease. Specified time point: newly diagnosed GD, antithyroid drugs for less than 3 months. Preparation of the TCR library used RNA extracted from PBMCs. Both iRepertoire HTBI primers and Arm-PCR of CDR3 regions were used to build the TCR beta libraries. From the multiplex PCR reads, TCRdb called clonotypes with MiXCR, one entry per CDR3 protein. This sample has 450,000 to 650,000 distinct CDR3 sequences, with roughly 15% found just once. This sample was also put to use in a study of T cells in Graves' hyperthyroidism and ophthalmopathy.

The sequencing used peripheral blood mononuclear cells (PBMCs), collected at new diagnosis, from a patient treated with antithyroid drugs. All receptors come from a middle-aged woman with Graves disease.

The rearrangement links TRBV12-3 or TRBV12-4 to TRBJ2-5, with a weak D call TRBD1 (5 bases). The V end was cut by 7 bases, the J end by 5 bases, with 17 bases between. The CDR3 loop spans 14 amino acids. Written as DNA, the CDR3 is TGTGCCAGCACTATTATGGGGCCCGGGGAGACCCAGTACTTC. Its translation is CASTIMGPGETQYF.

Note on this clonotype: One junction end disagrees with the germline gene, perhaps due to a read error. V usage is TRBV28 and J usage is TRBJ2-5; D possibly corresponds to TRBD2 (5 bases). The germline gives CDR1 MDHEN, CDR2 SYDVKM. The CDR3 contains 14 residues. In DNA, the CDR3 is TGTGCCAGCCTCCGGGCGGACGTGGGAGAGAGCCAGTACTTC. It yields the protein CASLRADVGESQYF.

As concerns this clonotype: A much larger clone differs by one base, so this may be a read error. This chain joins TRBV18 and TRBJ2-5; D is undetermined. From germline, CDR1 is KGHSH and CDR2 LQKENI. Trimming took off 2 bases at V and 4 bases at J, with 17 bases between the two ends. This CDR3 has 16 residues. CDR3 in DNA: TGTGCCAGCTCACCAAGGCCACCCACGGAAGCAGAGACCCAGTACTTC. Translating gives CASSPRPPTEAETQYF.

This clonotype has just a few counts. CDR3 coding DNA: TGCGCCAGCAGCCTTAGGATACGAGAGACCCAGTACTTC. It specifies CASSLRIRETQYF. The chain combines TRBV5-1 with TRBJ2-5; no definite D call. CDR1 SGHRS and CDR2 YFSETQ come from the germline V gene. The CDR3 sequence is 13 residues long. The germline V and J ends were trimmed by 4 bases and 4 bases, with 11 bases remaining between them. The whole variable domain, filled in from reference TRBV5-1 and TRBJ2-5, reads KAGVTQTPRYLIKTRGQQVTLSCSPISGHRSVSWYQQTPGQGLQFLFEYFSETQRNKGNFPGRFSGRQFSNSRSEMNVSTLELGDSALYLCASSLRIRETQYFGPGTRLLVL.

The rearrangement joins TRBV19 to TRBJ1-5; possibly TRBD1 for D (6 bases). The CDR3 runs to 15 residues. V was cut by 4 bases and J by 0 bases, with 10 bases left in between. The germline V gene encodes CDR1 LNHDA and CDR2 SQIVND (reference sequence). CDR3: CASSTGQTSNQPQHF. Here the CDR3 DNA reads TGTGCCAGTAGTACCGGACAGACTAGCAATCAGCCCCAGCATTTT.